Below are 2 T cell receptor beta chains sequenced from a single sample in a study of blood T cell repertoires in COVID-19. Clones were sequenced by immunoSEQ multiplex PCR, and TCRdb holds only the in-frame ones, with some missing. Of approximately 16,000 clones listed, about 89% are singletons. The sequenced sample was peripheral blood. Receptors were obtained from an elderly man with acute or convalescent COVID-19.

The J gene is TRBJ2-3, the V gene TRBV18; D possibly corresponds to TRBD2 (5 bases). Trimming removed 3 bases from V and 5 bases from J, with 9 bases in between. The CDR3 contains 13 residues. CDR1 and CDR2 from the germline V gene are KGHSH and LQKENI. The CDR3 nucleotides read TGTGCCAGCTCACCGCCCGGGGTAGATACGCAGTATTTT. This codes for CASSPPGVDTQYF.

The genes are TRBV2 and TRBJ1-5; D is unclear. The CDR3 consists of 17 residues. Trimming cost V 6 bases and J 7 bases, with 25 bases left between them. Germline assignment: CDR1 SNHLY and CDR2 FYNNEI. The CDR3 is CASSPGGRGGMKQPQHF. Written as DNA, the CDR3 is TGTGCCAGCAGCCCCGGCGGTCGGGGAGGGATGAAACAGCCCCAGCATTTT.